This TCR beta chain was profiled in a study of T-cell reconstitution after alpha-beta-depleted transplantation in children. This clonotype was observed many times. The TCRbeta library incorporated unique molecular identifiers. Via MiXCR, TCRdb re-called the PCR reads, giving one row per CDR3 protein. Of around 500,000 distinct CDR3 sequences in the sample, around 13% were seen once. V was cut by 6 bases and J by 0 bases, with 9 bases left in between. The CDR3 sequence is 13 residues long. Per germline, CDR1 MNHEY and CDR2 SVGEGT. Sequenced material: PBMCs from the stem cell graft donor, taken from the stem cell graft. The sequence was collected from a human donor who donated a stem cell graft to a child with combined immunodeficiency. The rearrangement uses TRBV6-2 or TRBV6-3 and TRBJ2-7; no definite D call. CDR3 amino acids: CASRLLFSYEQYF. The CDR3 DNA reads TGTGCCAGCAGATTACTTTTCTCCTACGAGCAGTACTTC.